The text below deals with one TCR beta chain. These data are taken from a study of shared clonotypes between healthy human individuals. Only in-frame clones appear in the TCRdb table, and some are missing; sequencing was by immunoSEQ multiplex PCR. The sample yields millions of clones, over 85% seen once. V was cut by 3 bases and J by 4 bases, with 16 bases left in between. This CDR3 region has 15 residues. Germline-derived CDR1 and CDR2 are MNHEY and SMNVEV (reference sequence). This chain links TRBV27 with TRBJ2-7; weak D call: TRBD2 (5 bases). Sequencing was done on a sample of naive CD4+ T cells from PBMCs. Indicated subset: CD45RA+ positively selected. This TCR was recovered from a man in his late teens or twenties in good health. Some clones in this sample may be carry-over from other donors' samples. The CDR3 loop is CASSFNGLGGYEQYF. The CDR3 DNA follows: TGTGCCAGCAGTTTCAATGGGTTGGGCGGGTACGAGCAGTACTTC.